The source of this T cell receptor (beta chain) is a study of lymphopenia after photon versus proton radiotherapy. Concerning this clone itself: Its antigen is not known.

Generated by immunoSEQ multiplex PCR, the TCRdb table keeps only in-frame clones and is missing some. The sample lists 150,000 to 200,000 clones, roughly nine tenths seen once, with 4% to 5% in the top ten. General observations from the study: Authors raise, but do not show, better survival with proton therapy. Oligoclonal CD8+ Temra expansion after nadir drove photon patients' diversity drop. A bigger post-nadir fall in TCR diversity correlated inversely with survival time in deceased patients.

The CDR3 sequence is 16 residues long. The ends were cut back, 3 bases at V and 0 bases at J, with 9 bases in the middle. Per germline, CDR1 ENHRY and CDR2 SYGVKD. The sample consisted of peripheral blood, taken from a patient treated with photon-based radiotherapy. The clonotype originates from a man aged 50-60 years with gastric cancer. The chain recombines TRBV10-3 with TRBJ2-6, with D uncertain. DNA for the CDR3: TGTGCCATCAGTGACAGGATGCTCTCTGGGGCCAACGTCCTGACTTTC. Amino acid sequence: CAISDRMLSGANVLTF.